The present T cell receptor beta chain was sequenced within a study of cytomegalovirus exposure and HLA in healthy donors. With regard to this clone: Its antigen remains unknown.

Broader study findings: The authors later found TCR association rates varying by HLA locus, with DRB1 most and HLA-C fewest.

13 Jbeta primers and 60 Vbeta primers were used for the PCR. Clones were read by immunoSEQ multiplex PCR, and TCRdb kept only the in-frame ones, dropping some. Among some 140,000 clones listed, roughly four fifths were seen once. CDR3 length equals 13 residues. V gave up 1 base and J gave up 3 bases, with 6 bases separating them. From germline, CDR1 is MNHEY and CDR2 SVGAGI. This TCR was recovered from a woman between 40 and 55 years old in good health and CMV-seronegative. The sample comprised PBMCs. This rearrangement joins TRBV6-5 to TRBJ1-1; D uncertain. The CDR3 DNA follows: TGTGCCAGCAGTTACTTGCCAGACACTGAAGCTTTCTTT. Its protein is CASSYLPDTEAFF.